The 8 T cell receptor beta chains reported below all come from one sample, sequenced in a study of cytomegalovirus exposure and HLA in healthy donors. The PCR made use of 60 Vbeta and 13 Jbeta primers. Here immunoSEQ multiplex PCR was the method, and the copy in TCRdb shows in-frame clones only, minus some. The table includes fewer than 200,000 clones, over 65% detected once. Input material: PBMCs. The receptors were sampled from a man in his forties or fifties in good health and CMV-seropositive.

This CDR3 reads CASSEGQLRNTEAFF. In nucleotides, the CDR3 is TGTGCCAGCAGTGAAGGACAGCTACGGAACACTGAAGCTTTCTTT. V is TRBV2 and J is TRBJ1-1, with TRBD1 as a possible D gene (5 bases). Germline V gives CDR1 SNHLY, CDR2 FYNNEI. This CDR3 is 15 amino acids long. Trimming shortened V by 1 base and J by 1 base, and 10 bases separated the two germline ends.

The chain links TRBV18 to TRBJ2-7, with TRBD2 as a possible D gene (6 bases). V shed 0 bases and J shed 2 bases, with 8 bases lying between them. The CDR3 contains 14 residues. Germline V gene lookup returns CDR1 KGHSH and CDR2 LQKENI. CDR3 amino acids: CASSPPLATYEQYF. For the CDR3, the DNA is TGTGCCAGCTCACCACCCCTAGCGACCTACGAGCAGTACTTC.

CDR3 DNA sequence: TGCAGCGTTGGGGGGACAGGGTACAACGAGCAGTACTTC. Translating it yields CSVGGTGYNEQYF. This sequence joins TRBV29-1 and TRBJ2-7; 9 bases line up with TRBD1. Per germline, CDR1 SQVTM and CDR2 ANQGSEA. The ends lost 4 bases at V and 5 bases at J; junction bases unmatched: 6. This CDR3 comprises 13 residues.

The rearrangement uses TRBV7-2 and TRBJ1-4; 9 bases are a match to TRBD1. From germline, CDR1 is SGHTA and CDR2 FQGNSA. The CDR3 contains 17 residues. V lost 5 bases to trimming and J lost 3 bases; unmatched junction nucleotides: 10. The DNA for the CDR3 is TGTGCCAGCAGCGCTGAGGACAGGGGTCGGTCTAATGAAAAACTGTTTTTT. It specifies CASSAEDRGRSNEKLFF.

This clone was picked up a small number of times. The CDR3: CASSATPGQPNEKLFF. CDR3 DNA: TGTGCCAGCAGCGCTACTCCAGGACAGCCTAATGAAAAACTGTTTTTT. The chain uses TRBV9 and TRBJ1-4, with a weak D call TRBD1 (6 bases). The V end was cut by 3 bases, the J end by 3 bases, with 15 bases between. The CDR3 is 16 residues long. Germline values: CDR1 SGDLS, CDR2 YYNGEE.

J is TRBJ2-5 and V is TRBV5-8; TRBD2 aligns across 12 bases. TRBJ2-7 matches the DNA end more closely, so the J call is doubtful. From germline, CDR1 is SGHTS and CDR2 YDEGEE. CDR3 length: 16 residues. The CDR3 DNA is TGTGCCAGCAGCTTGGCTGGCACTAGCGGGGGGCGCGAGCAGTACTTC. Amino acid sequence: CASSLAGTSGGREQYF.

The rearrangement joins TRBV19 to TRBJ2-1; 9 positions agree with TRBD1. From germline, CDR1 is LNHDA and CDR2 SQIVND (reference sequence). The V gene end was trimmed by 5 bases and the J gene end by 4 bases; junction bases not matched to a gene: 15. The CDR3 has 18 amino acids. The CDR3 region is CASSVQSPGTGRYNEQFF. CDR3 coding DNA: TGTGCCAGTAGTGTTCAATCCCCCGGGACAGGGAGGTACAATGAGCAGTTCTTC.

The chain couples TRBV4-3 to TRBJ2-7; D possibly corresponds to TRBD1 (5 bases). V was shortened by 7 bases and J by 0 bases, with 13 bases between the two germline ends. Germline V gene lookup returns CDR1 LGHNA and CDR2 YSLEER. The CDR3 extends over 14 amino acids. The CDR3 region has the DNA TGCGCCAGCATCAAGGGGCGGAGCTCCTACGAGCAGTACTTC. Translated, it gives CASIKGRSSYEQYF.